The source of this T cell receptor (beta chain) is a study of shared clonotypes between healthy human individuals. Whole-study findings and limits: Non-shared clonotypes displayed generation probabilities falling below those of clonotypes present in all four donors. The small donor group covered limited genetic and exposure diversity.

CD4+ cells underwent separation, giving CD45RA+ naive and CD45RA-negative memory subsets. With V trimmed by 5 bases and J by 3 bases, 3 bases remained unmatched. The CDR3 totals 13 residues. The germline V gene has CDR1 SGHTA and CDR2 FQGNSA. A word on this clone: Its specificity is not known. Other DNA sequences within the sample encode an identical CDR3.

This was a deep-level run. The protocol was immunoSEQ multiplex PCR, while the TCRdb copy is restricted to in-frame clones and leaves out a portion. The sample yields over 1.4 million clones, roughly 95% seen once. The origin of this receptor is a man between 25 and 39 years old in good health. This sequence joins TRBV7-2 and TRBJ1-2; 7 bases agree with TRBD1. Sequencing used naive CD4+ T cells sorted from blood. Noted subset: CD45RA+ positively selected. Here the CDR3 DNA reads TGTGCCAGCAGCCGTACAGGGGACTATGGCTACACCTTC. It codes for CASSRTGDYGYTF.